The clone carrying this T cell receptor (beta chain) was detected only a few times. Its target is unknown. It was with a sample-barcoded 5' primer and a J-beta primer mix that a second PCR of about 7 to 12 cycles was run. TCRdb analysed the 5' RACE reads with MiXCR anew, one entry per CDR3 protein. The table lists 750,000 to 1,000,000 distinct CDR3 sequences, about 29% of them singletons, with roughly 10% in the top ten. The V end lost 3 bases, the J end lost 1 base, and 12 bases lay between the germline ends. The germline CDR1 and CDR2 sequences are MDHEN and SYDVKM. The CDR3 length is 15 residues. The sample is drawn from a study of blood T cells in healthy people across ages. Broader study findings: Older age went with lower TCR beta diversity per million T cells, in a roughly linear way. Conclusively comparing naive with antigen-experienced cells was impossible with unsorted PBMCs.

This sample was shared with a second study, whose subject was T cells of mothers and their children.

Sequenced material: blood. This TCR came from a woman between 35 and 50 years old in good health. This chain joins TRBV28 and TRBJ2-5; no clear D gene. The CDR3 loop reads CASSFRPPGQETQYF. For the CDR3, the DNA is TGTGCCAGCAGTTTTCGGCCCCCGGGCCAAGAGACCCAGTACTTC.